This TCR beta chain is drawn from a study of T cells in Graves' hyperthyroidism and ophthalmopathy. Amplified TCR beta CDR3 regions derived from RNA transcripts. Carried out on the TCR CDR3, a first-round RT-PCR used the HTBI primer set. TCRdb re-called the multiplex PCR reads through MiXCR, storing one row per CDR3 protein. The sample lists 540,000 or so distinct CDR3 sequences; 40% to 55% were seen once. V shed 2 bases, J shed 7 bases, and the junction held 4 bases outside the gene matches. This CDR3 has 15 residues. CDR1 and CDR2 (germline): SGHVS, FQNEAQ. This clonotype was seen more than once but under ten times. Its specificity is unknown. Whole-study results and caveats: The model forecast ophthalmopathy, anticipating it by a median about 7 months before onset.

This TCR derives from an adult woman with Graves' disease, either hyperthyroidism or ophthalmopathy (not recorded which). Sequencing was carried out using peripheral blood or thyroid tissue (not recorded which). The rearrangement uses TRBV7-8 and TRBJ1-6, with 8 bases lining up with TRBD1. In DNA, the CDR3 is TGTGCCAGCAGCTTAACAGGGGGAGGGAATTCACCCCTCCACTTT. As protein: CASSLTGGGNSPLHF.